The entry below describes one TCR beta chain. Its antigen has not been determined. At one boundary the junction diverges from the germline segment, which might be a read error. The data derive from a study of post-analysis software for immune sequencing data (dated by TCRdb to about 2015). Regarding the study in general: Recorded disease courses included relapsing-remitting, secondary progressive and progressive-relapsing multiple sclerosis, with some patients lacking subtype annotation. The patient repertoires were compared against about 10 previously published healthy control repertoires obtained from donors aged roughly 6 to 25 years. A subset of samples was prepared in parallel using single-end sample barcoding, then pooled and co-amplified after Illumina adapter ligation.

Overall results and qualifications from the work: Normalized Chao1 diversity was significantly lower in multiple sclerosis patients than controls, suggesting substantial peripheral T-cell clonal expansion. Direct clustering with F measure revealed strong co-clustering of samples prepared in the same batch, which led to a batch-effect correction. The control group was slightly older than the multiple sclerosis patient group. Patients showed significantly higher frequencies than controls for a handful of TRBV segments, among them TRBV5-6, TRBV5-1 and TRBV20-1.

Based on the germline V gene (reference sequence), the CDR1 and CDR2 sequences are SSHAT and FNYEAQ. Counted from cysteine to phenylalanine, this CDR3 has 18 amino acids. The kept DNA is CDR3 alone, 54 bases in frame from the first base. Library construction relied on PCR. The sample was run on an Illumina HiSeq 2500. Unique molecular identifiers were incorporated into TCR beta cDNA libraries to reduce PCR and sequencing biases. Per 1 to 10 million input T cells, approximately 500,000 cDNA molecules were obtained, such that each molecule approximated one T cell. The same protocol used for the earlier healthy control dataset was applied to prepare and sequence the patient libraries. Samples belonging to the same batch were prepared together, multiplexed and sequenced on a shared HiSeq lane. As for the authors' bioinformatics: Raw barcoded reads were processed with MIGEC, discarding single-read molecular identifier groups before consensus assembly and CDR3 extraction. Clonotype tables were post-analysed with VDJtools, and diversity was normalized by down-sampling all datasets to the smallest sample size. In repertoire overlap clustering, CDR3 amino acid sequences, but not nucleotide sequences, were matched to correct batch-related cross-sample contamination. TCRdb's own reprocessing of the public reads used fastp at Q25 and MiXCR and kept productive beta chains. Each CDR3 protein appears once, grouped with its most common genes and DNA. It is TCRdb's table, rather than the study itself, that gives the V and J calls and clone size. Here the sample has fewer than 900,000 distinct CDR3 sequences; around 46% occur a single time. 4.9% of the sample rests with the top ten.

TCR beta repertoires were profiled from peripheral blood of roughly 13 young patients with multiple sclerosis to demonstrate the VDJtools post-analysis software. The multiple sclerosis patients were children and adolescents ranging in age from 6 to 15 years. The source is a girl under 18 with multiple sclerosis. Sequencing was done on a sample of blood. This chain is built from TRBV7-7 and TRBJ1-5; possibly the D gene is TRBD1, per 5 matching bases. The CDR3 region: CASSYSGARAYSNQPQHF. At the DNA level, the sequence is TGTGCTAGCAGCTATTCCGGGGCCCGGGCCTATAGCAATCAGCCCCAGCATTTT. The reference TRBV7-7 and TRBJ1-5 proteins fill in what lies around the CDR3, so the full variable domain reads GAGVSQSPRYKVTKRGQDVTLRCDPISSHATLYWYQQALGQGPEFLTYFNYEAQPDKSGLPSDRFSAERPEGSISTLTIQRTEQRDSAMYRCASSYSGARAYSNQPQHFGDGTRLSIL.